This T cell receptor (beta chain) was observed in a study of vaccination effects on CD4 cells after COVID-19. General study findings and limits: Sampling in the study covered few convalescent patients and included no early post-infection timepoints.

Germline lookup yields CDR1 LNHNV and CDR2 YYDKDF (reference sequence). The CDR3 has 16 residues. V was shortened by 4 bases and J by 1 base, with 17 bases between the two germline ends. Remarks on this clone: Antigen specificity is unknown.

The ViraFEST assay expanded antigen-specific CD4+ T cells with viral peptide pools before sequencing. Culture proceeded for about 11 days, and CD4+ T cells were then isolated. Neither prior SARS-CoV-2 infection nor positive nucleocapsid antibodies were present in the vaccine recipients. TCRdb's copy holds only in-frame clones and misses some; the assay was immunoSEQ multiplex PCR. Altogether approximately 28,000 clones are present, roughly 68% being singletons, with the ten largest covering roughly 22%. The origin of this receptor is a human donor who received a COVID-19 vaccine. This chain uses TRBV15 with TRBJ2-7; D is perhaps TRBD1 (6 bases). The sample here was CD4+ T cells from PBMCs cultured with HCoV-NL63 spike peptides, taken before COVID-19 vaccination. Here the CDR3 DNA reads TGTGCCACCAGCACGGACAGATTGATTACGTCCTACGAGCAGTACTTC. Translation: CATSTDRLITSYEQYF.